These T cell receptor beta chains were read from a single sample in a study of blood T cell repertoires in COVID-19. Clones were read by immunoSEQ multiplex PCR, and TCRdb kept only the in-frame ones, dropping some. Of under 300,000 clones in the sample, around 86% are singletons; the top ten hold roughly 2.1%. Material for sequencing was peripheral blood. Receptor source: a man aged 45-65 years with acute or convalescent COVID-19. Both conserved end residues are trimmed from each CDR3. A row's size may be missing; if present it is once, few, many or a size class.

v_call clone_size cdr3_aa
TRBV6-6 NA ASRPPGGETQY
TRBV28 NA ASSLGGTPGELF
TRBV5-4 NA ASSLGAMNTEAF
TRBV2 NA ATHREMETEAF
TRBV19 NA ASSISGTLNTEAF
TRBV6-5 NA ASSYSGKPTGYT
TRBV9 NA ASSADREQY
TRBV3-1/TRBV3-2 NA ASSPTGLAGTYEQY
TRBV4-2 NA ASSLVGGAREQY
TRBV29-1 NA SGRRQGANEQY
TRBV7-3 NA ASSPGTGSYEQY
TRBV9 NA ASSADGRGTYEQY
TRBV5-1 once ASSLVWGLTNTEAF
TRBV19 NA ASSQDRFRTEAF
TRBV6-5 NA ASIRTANSNQPQH
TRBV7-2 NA ASSQGLAGGINEQF
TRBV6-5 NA ASTVGSSGNTIY
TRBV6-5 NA ASRPGLAGGDEQF
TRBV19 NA ASSPERGAYNEQF
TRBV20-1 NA SASQDRGRGYT
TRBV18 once ASSPAGTGYNEQF
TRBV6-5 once ASRGPGANVLT
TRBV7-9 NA ASSLGRGGSPDNEKLF
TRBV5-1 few ASSPSGGNIQY
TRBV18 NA ASSPGQLTFNYGYT
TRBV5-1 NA ASSLAAGAGTDTQY
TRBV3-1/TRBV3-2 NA ASTSSGANVLT
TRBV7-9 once ASSLAGDRAASSGYT
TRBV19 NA ASSIPGLTQPQH
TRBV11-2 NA ASSLGEGGSPLH
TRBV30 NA AWSAGAHYEQY
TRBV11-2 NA ASSHRDRADTQY
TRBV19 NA ASSIRAGYYEQY
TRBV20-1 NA SAWQSYEQY
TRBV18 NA ASSPRGSDTQY
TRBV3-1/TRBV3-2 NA ASSQGTQRNQPQH
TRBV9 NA ASSAGQVGDNEQF
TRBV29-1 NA SVNTGYGYT
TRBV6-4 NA ASSERGTGGLNTEAF
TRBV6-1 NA ASSEAFRNTEAF
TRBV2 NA ASNLGQSNYGYT
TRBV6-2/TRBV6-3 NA ASSLDRVSQPQH
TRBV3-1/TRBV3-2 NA ASSHNRGSPLH
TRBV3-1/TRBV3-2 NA ASSHLPGSNTEAF
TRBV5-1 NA ASSRSDTPIYNEQF
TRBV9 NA ASSADRGGTDTQY